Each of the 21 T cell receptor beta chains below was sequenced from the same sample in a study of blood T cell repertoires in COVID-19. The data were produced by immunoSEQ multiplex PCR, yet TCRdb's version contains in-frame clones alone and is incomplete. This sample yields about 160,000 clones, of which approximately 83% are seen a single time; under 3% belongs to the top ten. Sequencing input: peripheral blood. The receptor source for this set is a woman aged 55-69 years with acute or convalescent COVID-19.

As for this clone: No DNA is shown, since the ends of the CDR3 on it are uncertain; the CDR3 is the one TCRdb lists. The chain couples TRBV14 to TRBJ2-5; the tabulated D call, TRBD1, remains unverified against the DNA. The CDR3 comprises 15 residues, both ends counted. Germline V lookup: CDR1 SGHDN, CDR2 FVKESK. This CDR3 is CASSSLDKRKETQYF.

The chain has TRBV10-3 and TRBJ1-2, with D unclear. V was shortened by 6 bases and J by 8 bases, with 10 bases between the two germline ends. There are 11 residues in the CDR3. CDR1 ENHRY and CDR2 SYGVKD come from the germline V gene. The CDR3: CAIRGVGGYTF. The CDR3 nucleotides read TGTGCCATCAGGGGAGTAGGAGGCTACACCTTC.

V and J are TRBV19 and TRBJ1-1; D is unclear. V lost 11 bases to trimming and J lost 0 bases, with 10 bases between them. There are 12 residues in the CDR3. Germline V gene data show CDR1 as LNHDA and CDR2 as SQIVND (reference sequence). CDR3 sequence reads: CAVKDLNTEAFF. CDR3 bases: TGTGCCGTCAAGGACTTGAACACTGAAGCTTTCTTT.

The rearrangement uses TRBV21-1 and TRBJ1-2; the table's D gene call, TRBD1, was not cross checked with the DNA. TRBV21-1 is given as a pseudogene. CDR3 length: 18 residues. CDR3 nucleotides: TGTGCCAGCAGCAAAGGAGGGGGACCAGTAAATGAGAACTATGGCTACACCTTC. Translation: CASSKGGGPVNENYGYTF.

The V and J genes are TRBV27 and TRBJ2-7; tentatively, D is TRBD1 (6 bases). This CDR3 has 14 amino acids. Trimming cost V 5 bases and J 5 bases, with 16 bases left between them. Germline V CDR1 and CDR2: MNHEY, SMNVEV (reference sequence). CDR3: CASSPTPQGHEQYF. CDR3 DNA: TGTGCCAGCAGTCCCACCCCACAGGGCCACGAGCAGTACTTC.

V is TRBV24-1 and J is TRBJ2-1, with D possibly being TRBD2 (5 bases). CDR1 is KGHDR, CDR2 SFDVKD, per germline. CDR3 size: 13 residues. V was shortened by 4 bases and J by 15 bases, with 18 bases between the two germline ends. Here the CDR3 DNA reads TGTGCCACCAGTGACCGGACTCTCGGGGAAGCGTTCTTC. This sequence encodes CATSDRTLGEAFF.

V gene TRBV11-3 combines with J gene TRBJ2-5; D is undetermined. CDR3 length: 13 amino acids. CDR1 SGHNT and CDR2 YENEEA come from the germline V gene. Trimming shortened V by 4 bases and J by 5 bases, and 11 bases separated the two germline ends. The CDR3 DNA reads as TGTGCCAGCAGCTCCACCGGAGCGGAGACCCAGTACTTC. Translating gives CASSSTGAETQYF.

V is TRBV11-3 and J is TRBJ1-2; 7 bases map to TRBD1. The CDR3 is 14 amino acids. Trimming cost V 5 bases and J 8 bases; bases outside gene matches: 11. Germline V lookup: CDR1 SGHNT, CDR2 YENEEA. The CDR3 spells CASSNPIGGSGYTF. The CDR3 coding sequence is TGTGCCAGCAGCAACCCGATAGGGGGCAGCGGCTACACCTTC.

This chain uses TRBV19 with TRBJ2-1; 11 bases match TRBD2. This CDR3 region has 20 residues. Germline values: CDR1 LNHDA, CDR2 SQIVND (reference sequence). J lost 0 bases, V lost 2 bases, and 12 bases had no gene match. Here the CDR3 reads CASSIRGPSGGFTSYNEQFF. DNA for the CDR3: TGTGCCAGTAGTATAAGGGGCCCTAGCGGGGGGTTTACCTCCTACAATGAGCAGTTCTTC.

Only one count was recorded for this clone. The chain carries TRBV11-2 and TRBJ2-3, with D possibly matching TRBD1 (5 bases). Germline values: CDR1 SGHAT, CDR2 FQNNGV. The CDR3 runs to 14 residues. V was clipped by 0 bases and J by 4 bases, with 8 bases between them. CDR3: CASSLERQSDTQYF. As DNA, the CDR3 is TGTGCCAGCAGCTTAGAGCGACAGTCAGATACGCAGTATTTT.

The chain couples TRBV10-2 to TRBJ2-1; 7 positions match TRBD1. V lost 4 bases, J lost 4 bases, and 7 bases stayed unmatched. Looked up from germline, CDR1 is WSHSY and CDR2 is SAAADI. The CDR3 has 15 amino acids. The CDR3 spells CASSGNRGLYNEQFF. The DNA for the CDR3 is TGCGCCAGCAGTGGCAACAGGGGTCTTTACAATGAGCAGTTCTTC.

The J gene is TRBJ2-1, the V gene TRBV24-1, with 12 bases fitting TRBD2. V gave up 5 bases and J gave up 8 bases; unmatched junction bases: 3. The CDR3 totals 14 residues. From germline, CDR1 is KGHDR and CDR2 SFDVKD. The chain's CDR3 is CATSAGLAGHEQFF. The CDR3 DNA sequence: TGTGCCACCAGTGCAGGACTAGCGGGGCATGAGCAGTTCTTC.

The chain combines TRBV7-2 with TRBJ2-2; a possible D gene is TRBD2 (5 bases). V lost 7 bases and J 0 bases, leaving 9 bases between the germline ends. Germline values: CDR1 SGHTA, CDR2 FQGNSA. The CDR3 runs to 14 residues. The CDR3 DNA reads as TGTGCCAGCAACCCCGGGGCGAACACCGGGGAGCTGTTTTTT. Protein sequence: CASNPGANTGELFF. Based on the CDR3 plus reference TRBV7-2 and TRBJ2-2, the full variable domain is GAGVSQSPSNKVTEKGKDVELRCDPISGHTALYWYRQSLGQGLEFLIYFQGNSAPDKSGLPSDRFSAERTGGSVSTLTIQRTQQEDSAVYLCASNPGANTGELFFGEGSRLTVL.

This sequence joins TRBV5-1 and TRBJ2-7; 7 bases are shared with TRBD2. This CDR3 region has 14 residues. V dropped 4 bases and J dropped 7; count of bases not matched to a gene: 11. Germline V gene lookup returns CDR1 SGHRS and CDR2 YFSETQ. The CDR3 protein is CASSRRERGGEQYF. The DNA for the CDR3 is TGCGCCAGCAGCAGGCGAGAGCGGGGAGGGGAGCAGTACTTC.

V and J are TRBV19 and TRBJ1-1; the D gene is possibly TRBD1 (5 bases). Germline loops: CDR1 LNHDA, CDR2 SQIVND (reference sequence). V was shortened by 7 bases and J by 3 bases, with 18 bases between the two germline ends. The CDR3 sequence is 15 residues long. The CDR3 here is CASTPGGNGDTEAFF. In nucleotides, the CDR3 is TGTGCCAGTACTCCCGGGGGAAACGGGGACACTGAAGCTTTCTTT.

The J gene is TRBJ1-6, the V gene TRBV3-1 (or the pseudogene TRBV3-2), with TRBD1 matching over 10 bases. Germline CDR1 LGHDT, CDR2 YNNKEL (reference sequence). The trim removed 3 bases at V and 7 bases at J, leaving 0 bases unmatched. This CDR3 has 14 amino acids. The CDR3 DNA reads TGTGCCAGCAGCCAGACAGGGGGCAATTCACCCCTCCACTTT. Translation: CASSQTGGNSPLHF.

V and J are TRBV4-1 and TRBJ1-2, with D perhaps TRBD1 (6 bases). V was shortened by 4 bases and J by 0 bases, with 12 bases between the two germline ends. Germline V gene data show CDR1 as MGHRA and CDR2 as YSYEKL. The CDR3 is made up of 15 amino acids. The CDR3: CASSLVGASNYGYTF. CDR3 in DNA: TGCGCCAGCAGCCTAGTGGGGGCTTCTAACTATGGCTACACCTTC.

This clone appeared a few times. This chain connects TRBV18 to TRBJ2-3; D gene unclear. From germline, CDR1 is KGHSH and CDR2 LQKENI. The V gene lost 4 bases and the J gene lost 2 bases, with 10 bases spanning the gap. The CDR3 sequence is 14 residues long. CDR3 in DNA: TGTGCCAGCTCACAAGAGACAACCACAGATACGCAGTATTTT. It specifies CASSQETTTDTQYF.

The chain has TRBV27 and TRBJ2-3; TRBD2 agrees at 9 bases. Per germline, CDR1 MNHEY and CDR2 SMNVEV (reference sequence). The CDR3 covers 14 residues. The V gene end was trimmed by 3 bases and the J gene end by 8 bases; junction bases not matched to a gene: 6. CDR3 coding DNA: TGTGCCAGCAGTTTTTCGGCGGGAGGGGGTACGCAGTATTTT. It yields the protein CASSFSAGGGTQYF.

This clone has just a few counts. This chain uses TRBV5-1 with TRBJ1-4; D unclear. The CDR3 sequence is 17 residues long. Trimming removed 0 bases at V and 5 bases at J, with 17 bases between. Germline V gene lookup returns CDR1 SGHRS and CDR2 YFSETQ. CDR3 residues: CASSLAGDLRSNEKLFF. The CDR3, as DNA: TGCGCCAGCAGCTTGGCCGGCGACTTACGATCCAATGAAAAACTGTTTTTT.

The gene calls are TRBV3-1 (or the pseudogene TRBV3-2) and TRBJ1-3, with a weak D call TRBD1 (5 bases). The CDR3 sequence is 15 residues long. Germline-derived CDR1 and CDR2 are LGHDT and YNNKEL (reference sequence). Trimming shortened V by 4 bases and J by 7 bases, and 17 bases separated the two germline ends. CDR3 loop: CASSLRQRTWNTIYF. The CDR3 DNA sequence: TGTGCCAGCAGCCTCCGACAGAGGACGTGGAACACCATATATTTT.